A selection of T cell receptor beta chains follows, all from one sample in a study of cytomegalovirus exposure and HLA in healthy donors. Sequencing used immunoSEQ multiplex PCR; TCRdb keeps in-frame clones, though not all of them. The profile covers 150,000 to 200,000 clones, with about 80% appearing a single time and more than 2% taken by the ten largest. Sequencing was done on a sample of PBMCs. The receptors shown here come from a woman in her twenties or thirties in good health and CMV-seropositive. CDR3s include the opening cysteine and the closing phenylalanine or tryptophan. The D gene is left open where the match is weak. Size is stated for part of the rows, as once, few or many counts, or as a class when the clone is expanded.

j_gene	d_gene	v_gene	abundance	CDR3nt	CDR3aa
TRBJ2-5	.	TRBV27	.	TGTGCCAGCAGTTTATCCCCGGGGGTCGGTGGGACCCAGTACTTC	CASSLSPGVGGTQYF
TRBJ1-2	.	TRBV5-1	.	TGCGCCAGCAGACCCAACAGGGACAACTATGGCTACACCTTC	CASRPNRDNYGYTF
TRBJ1-5	.	TRBV5-1	.	TGCGCCAGCAGCTTGGGTGATCTAGGGGGCAATCAGCCCCAGCATTTT	CASSLGDLGGNQPQHF
TRBJ2-5	TRBD1	TRBV9	.	TGTGCCAGCAGCGTAGCCTCTAGGGCAGGGGGAGCCCAAGAGACCCAGTACTTC	CASSVASRAGGAQETQYF
TRBJ2-2	TRBD2	TRBV5-8	once	TGTGCCAGCGGTCAATTAGCGGGAGTAATAGGCACCGGGGAGCTGTTTTTT	CASGQLAGVIGTGELFF
TRBJ2-7	.	TRBV7-2	.	TGTGCCAGCAGCTTAGTCGGGTTAGGCTACGAGCAGTACTTC	CASSLVGLGYEQYF
TRBJ1-2	.	TRBV7-9	.	TGTGCCAGCAGCAACCACGGACTTAACTATGGCTACACCTTC	CASSNHGLNYGYTF
TRBJ1-6	TRBD1	TRBV27	.	TGTGCCAGGACAGGGAACTCACCCCTCCACTTT	CARTGNSPLHF
TRBJ2-1	TRBD2	TRBV30	.	TGTGCCTGGTCGCCGGGGGGGCCTGGGGGTAATGAGCAGTTCTTC	CAWSPGGPGGNEQFF
TRBJ1-1	TRBD1	TRBV5-1	once	TGCGCCAGCAGCTTGATTGGTGGACAGGGGGCTTTAGGGGCTGAAGCTTTCTTT	CASSLIGGQGALGAEAFF
TRBJ1-1	.	TRBV7-9	few	TGTGCCAGCTTGGACGGGAGAACTGAAGCTTTCTTT	CASLDGRTEAFF
TRBJ1-1	.	TRBV28	.	TGTGCCAGCAGTTTATATGTCATGAACACTGAAGCTTTCTTT	CASSLYVMNTEAFF
TRBJ2-1	.	TRBV21-1	.	TGTGCCAGCAGCAAAGCGGGAGTAGGGTACAATGAGCAGTTCTTC	CASSKAGVGYNEQFF
TRBJ2-2	.	TRBV5-1	.	TGCGCCAGCACCCGCGGGACGAACACCGGGGAGCTGTTTTTT	CASTRGTNTGELFF
TRBJ2-7	TRBD1	TRBV10-3	.	TGTGCCATCAGTGAACCCGGACAGGGGGGGTTCTACGAGCAGTACTTC	CAISEPGQGGFYEQYF
TRBJ1-6	.	TRBV4-1	.	TGCGCCAGCAGCCAAGACCCCTTGGCAGGGTATAATTCACCCCTCCACTTT	CASSQDPLAGYNSPLHF